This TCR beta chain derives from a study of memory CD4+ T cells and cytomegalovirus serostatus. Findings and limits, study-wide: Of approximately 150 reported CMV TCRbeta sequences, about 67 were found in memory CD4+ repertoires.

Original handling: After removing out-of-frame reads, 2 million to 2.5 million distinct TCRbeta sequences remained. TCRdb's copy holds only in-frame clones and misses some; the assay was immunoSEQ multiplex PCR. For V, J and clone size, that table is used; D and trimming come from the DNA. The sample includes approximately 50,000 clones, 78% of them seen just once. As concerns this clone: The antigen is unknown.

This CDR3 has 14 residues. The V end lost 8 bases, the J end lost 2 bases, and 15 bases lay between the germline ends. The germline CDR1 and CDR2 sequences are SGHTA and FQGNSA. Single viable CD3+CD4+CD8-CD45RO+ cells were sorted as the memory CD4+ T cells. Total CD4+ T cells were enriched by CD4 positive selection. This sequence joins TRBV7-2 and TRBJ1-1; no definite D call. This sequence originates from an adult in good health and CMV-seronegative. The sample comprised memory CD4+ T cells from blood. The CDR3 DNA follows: TGTGCCAGCGGCGTTTCTTGGGGAAACACTGAAGCTTTCTTT. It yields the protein CASGVSWGNTEAFF.